These 5 T cell receptor beta chains were sequenced from one sample in a study of blood T cells in healthy people across ages. It was with a sample-barcoded 5' primer and a J-beta primer mix that a second PCR of about 6 to 12 cycles was run. TCRdb re-derived calls from the 5' RACE reads in MiXCR, one entry per CDR3 protein. The table shows 550,000 to 800,000 distinct CDR3 sequences, with less than 40% occurring only once. The sample comprised blood. Every receptor here comes from a woman older than 75 in good health.

This clonotype was picked up many times. The chain employs TRBV6-5 and TRBJ1-1; D call uncertain. The V end lost 6 bases, the J end lost 1 base, and 15 bases lay between the germline ends. CDR3 size: 15 residues. Germline assignment: CDR1 MNHEY and CDR2 SVGAGI. The CDR3: CASRPAQVSNTEAFF. The CDR3 coding sequence is TGTGCCAGCAGGCCGGCTCAGGTTTCGAACACTGAAGCTTTCTTT.

This clonotype came up a few times. The genes are TRBV3-1 and TRBJ2-5; D is uncertain. There are 15 residues in the CDR3. Trimming took off 0 bases at V and 1 base at J, with 9 bases between the two ends. Germline V gene data show CDR1 as LGHDT and CDR2 as YNNKEL (reference sequence). CDR3: CASSQDLQVQETQYF. The CDR3 nucleotides are TGTGCCAGCAGCCAAGATTTGCAGGTCCAAGAGACCCAGTACTTC.

With respect to this clonotype: Given a much more abundant clone one base away, this may be a read error. The chain carries TRBV20-1 and TRBJ1-2; no reliable D call. The CDR3 has 13 amino acids. The germline V gene encodes CDR1 DFQATT and CDR2 SNEGSKA (reference sequence). The CDR3 region has the DNA TGCAGTACTAGTCTCACAGTCAACTATGGCTACACCTTC. This translates into CSTSLTVNYGYTF.

There are a few counts of this clonotype. The J gene is TRBJ1-1, the V gene TRBV6-2 or TRBV6-3; no clear D gene. Germline CDR1 MNHEY, CDR2 SVGEGT. CDR3 length: 17 residues. Trimming pared 2 bases from V and 5 bases from J, leaving 21 bases between. CDR3 region: CASSYAQLALGRTEAFF. As DNA, the CDR3 is TGTGCCAGCAGTTACGCTCAGTTAGCGTTGGGTAGAACTGAAGCTTTCTTT.

In this sample, this clonotype turned up a few times. This chain joins TRBV27 and TRBJ2-7, with D possibly TRBD2 on 5 matching bases. The CDR3 is 13 amino acids. Per the germline V gene, CDR1 is MNHEY and CDR2 is SMNVEV (reference sequence). V lost 6 bases and J lost 1, with 10 bases in between. CDR3 residues: CASSRDPSYEQYF. CDR3 sequence (DNA): TGTGCCAGCAGCCGGGATCCTTCCTACGAGCAGTACTTC.